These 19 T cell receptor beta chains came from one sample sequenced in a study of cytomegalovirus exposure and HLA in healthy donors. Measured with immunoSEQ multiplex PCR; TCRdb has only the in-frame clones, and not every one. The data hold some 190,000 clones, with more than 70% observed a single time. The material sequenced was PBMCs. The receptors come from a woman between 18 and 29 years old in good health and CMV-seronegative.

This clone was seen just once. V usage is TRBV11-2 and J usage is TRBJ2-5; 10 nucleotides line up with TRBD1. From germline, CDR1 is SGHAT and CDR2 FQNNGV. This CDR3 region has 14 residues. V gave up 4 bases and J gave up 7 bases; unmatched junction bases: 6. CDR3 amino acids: CASSSGTGVLTQYF. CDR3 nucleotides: TGTGCCAGCAGCTCCGGGACAGGGGTACTGACCCAGTACTTC.

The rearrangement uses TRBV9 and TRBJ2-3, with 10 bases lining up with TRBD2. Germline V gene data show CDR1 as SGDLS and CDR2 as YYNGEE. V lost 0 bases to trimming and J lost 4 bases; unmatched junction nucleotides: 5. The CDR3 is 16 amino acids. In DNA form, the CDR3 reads TGTGCCAGCAGCGTAGGTCTAGCGGGGGACTCAGATACGCAGTATTTT. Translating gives CASSVGLAGDSDTQYF.

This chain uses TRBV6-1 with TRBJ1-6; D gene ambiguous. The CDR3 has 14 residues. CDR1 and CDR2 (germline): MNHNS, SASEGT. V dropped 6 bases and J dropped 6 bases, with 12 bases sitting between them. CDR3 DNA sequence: TGTGCCAGCAGGAGGAATAGCATTAATTCACCCCTCCACTTT. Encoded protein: CASRRNSINSPLHF.

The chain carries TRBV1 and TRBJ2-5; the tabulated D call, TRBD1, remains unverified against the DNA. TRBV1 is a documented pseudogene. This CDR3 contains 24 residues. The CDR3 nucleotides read TGCACCAGCAGCCAAGGGGGTACCAGCGGAAGTCACCCCATTAAGGGGGAGTACCAAGAGACCCAGTACTTC. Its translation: CTSSQGGTSGSHPIKGEYQETQYF.

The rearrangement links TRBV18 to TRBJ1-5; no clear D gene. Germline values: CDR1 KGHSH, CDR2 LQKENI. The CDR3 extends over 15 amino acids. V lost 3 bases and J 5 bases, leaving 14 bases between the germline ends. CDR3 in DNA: TGTGCCAGCTCACCCGAGGGCCTTCCGGATCAGCCCCAGCATTTT. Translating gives CASSPEGLPDQPQHF.

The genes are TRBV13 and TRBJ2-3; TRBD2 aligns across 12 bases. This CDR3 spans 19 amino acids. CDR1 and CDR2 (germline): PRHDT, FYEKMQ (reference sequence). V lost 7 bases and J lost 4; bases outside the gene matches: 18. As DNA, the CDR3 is TGTGCCAGCATCCTCCTTCTAGCGGGAGGGCCTTCGTTGCCAGATACGCAGTATTTT. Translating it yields CASILLLAGGPSLPDTQYF.

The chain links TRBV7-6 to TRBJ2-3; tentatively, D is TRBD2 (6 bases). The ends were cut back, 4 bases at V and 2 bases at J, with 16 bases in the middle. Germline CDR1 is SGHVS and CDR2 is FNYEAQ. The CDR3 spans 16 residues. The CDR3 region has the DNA TGTGCCAGCAGCTCCCCCTGGAGGAGGGACACAGATACGCAGTATTTT. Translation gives CASSSPWRRDTDTQYF.

CDR3 sequence reads: CASSADRGLATGELFF. CDR3 nucleotides: TGTGCCAGCAGTGCCGACAGGGGGCTTGCCACCGGGGAGCTGTTTTTT. The gene calls are TRBV25-1 and TRBJ2-2; 10 bases are a match to TRBD1. Germline values: CDR1 MGHDK, CDR2 SYGVNS. The CDR3 extends over 16 amino acids. After removal of 4 bases from V and 4 bases from J, the junction contained 6 bases not matched to a gene.

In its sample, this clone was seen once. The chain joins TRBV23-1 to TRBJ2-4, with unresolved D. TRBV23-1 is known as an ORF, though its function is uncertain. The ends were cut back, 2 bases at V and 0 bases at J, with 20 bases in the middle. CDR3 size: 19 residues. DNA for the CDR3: TGCGCCAGCAGTCAAGAACCTTCTGACGGGTCGGAAGCCAAAAACATTCAGTACTTC. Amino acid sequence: CASSQEPSDGSEAKNIQYF.

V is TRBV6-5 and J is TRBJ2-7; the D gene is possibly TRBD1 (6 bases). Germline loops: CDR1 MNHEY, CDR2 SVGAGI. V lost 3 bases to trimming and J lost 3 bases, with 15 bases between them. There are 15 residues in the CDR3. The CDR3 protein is CASSYFQGRGYEQYF. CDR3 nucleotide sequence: TGTGCCAGCAGTTATTTTCAGGGGAGAGGCTACGAGCAGTACTTC.

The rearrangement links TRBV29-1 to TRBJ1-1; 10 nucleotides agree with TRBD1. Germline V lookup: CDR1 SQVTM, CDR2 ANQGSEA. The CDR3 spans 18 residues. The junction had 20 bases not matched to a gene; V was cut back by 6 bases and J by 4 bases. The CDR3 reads CSVFPQGGQGKGSTEAFF. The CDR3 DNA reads TGCAGCGTGTTCCCCCAGGGGGGACAGGGGAAGGGGAGCACTGAAGCTTTCTTT.

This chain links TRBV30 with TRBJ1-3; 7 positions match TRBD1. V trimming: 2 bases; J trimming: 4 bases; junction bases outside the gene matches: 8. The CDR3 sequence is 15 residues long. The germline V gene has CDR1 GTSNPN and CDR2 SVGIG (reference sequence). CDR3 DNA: TGTGCCTGGAGTTATGAGTGGGGACAGGGAAACACCATATATTTT. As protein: CAWSYEWGQGNTIYF.

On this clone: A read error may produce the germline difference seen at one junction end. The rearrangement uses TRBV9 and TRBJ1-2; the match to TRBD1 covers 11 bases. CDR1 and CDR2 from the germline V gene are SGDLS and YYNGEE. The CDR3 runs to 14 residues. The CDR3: CASSVEVSDRGRRF. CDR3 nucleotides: TGTGCCAGCAGCGTAGAGGTTTCGGACAGGGGGCGTCGCTTC. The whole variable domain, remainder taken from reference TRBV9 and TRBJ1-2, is DSGVTQTPKHLITATGQRVTLRCSPRSGDLSVYWYQQSLDQGLQFLIQYYNGEERAKGNILERFSAQQFPDLHSELNLSSLELGDSALYFCASSVEVSDRGRRFGSGTRLTVV.

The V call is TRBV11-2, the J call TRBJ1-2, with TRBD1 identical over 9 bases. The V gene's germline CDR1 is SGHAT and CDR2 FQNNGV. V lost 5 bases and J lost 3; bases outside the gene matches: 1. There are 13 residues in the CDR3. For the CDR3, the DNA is TGTGCCAGCAGCAGACAGGGGGACTATGGCTACACCTTC. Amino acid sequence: CASSRQGDYGYTF.

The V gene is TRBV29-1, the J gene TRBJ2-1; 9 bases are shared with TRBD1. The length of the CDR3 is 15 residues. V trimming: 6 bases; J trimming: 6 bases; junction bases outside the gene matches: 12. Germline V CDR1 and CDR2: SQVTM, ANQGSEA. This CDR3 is CSVAMGQGWGNEQFF. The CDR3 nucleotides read TGCAGCGTGGCCATGGGACAGGGCTGGGGCAATGAGCAGTTCTTC.

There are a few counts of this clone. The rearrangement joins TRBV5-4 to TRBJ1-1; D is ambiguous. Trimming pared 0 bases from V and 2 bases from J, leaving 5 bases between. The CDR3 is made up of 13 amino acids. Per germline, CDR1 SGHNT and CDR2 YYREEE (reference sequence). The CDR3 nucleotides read TGTGCCAGCAGCTTGGCACATAACACTGAAGCTTTCTTT. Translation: CASSLAHNTEAFF. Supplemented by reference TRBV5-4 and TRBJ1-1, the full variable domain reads ETGVTQSPTHLIKTRGQQVTLRCSSQSGHNTVSWYQQALGQGPQFIFQYYREEENGRGNFPPRFSGLQFPNYSSELNVNALELDDSALYLCASSLAHNTEAFFGQGTRLTVV.

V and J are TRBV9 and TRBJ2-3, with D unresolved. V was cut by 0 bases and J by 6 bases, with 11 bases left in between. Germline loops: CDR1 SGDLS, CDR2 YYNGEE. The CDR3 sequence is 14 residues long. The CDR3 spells CASSVAGTLDTQYF. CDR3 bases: TGTGCCAGCAGCGTAGCAGGCACTTTGGATACGCAGTATTTT.

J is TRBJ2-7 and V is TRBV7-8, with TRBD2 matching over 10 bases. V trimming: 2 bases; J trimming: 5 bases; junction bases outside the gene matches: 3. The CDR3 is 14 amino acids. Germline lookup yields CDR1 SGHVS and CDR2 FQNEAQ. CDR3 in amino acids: CASSLTSGINEQYF. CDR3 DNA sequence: TGTGCCAGCAGCTTAACTAGCGGGATTAACGAGCAGTACTTC.

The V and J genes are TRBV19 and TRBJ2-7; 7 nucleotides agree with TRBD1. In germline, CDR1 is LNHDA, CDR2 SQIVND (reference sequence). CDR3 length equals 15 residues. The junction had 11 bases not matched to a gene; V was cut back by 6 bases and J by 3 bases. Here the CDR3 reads CASSTEDRSFYEQYF. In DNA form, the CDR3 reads TGTGCCAGTAGCACCGAGGACAGGAGTTTCTACGAGCAGTACTTC.